Each of the 11 T cell receptor beta chains below was sequenced from the same sample in a study of cytomegalovirus exposure and HLA in healthy donors. The PCR used 60 Vbeta and 13 Jbeta primers. Sequenced by immunoSEQ multiplex PCR; TCRdb stores in-frame clones only, minus some. The table records over 100,000 clones, approximately 61% of them present only once. What was sequenced was PBMCs. Receptor source: a woman in her forties in good health and CMV-seronegative.

The J gene is TRBJ1-1, the V gene TRBV7-9; D is unresolved. The CDR3 totals 14 residues. The germline V and J ends were trimmed by 5 bases and 1 base, with 11 bases remaining between them. From germline, CDR1 is SEHNR and CDR2 FQNEAQ (reference sequence). For the CDR3, the DNA is TGTGCCAGCAGCCTACAGCAGGCGAACACTGAAGCTTTCTTT. It codes for CASSLQQANTEAFF.

In this sample, this clone turned up a few times. The chain links TRBV5-1 to TRBJ2-1, with 9 nucleotides matching TRBD1. The germline V gene encodes CDR1 SGHRS and CDR2 YFSETQ. Trimming took 5 bases from V and 1 from J; bases not matched to a gene: 7. The CDR3 spans 16 residues. The CDR3 sequence: CASSSWGTGSYNEQFF. Here the CDR3 DNA reads TGCGCCAGCAGTTCCTGGGGGACAGGGTCCTACAATGAGCAGTTCTTC. Looking up the rest from reference TRBV5-1 and TRBJ2-1 gives the full variable domain: KAGVTQTPRYLIKTRGQQVTLSCSPISGHRSVSWYQQTPGQGLQFLFEYFSETQRNKGNFPGRFSGRQFSNSRSEMNVSTLELGDSALYLCASSSWGTGSYNEQFFGPGTRLTVL.

The chain couples TRBV9 to TRBJ2-5; tentative D call: TRBD2 (5 bases). V lost 3 bases, J lost 5 bases, and 11 bases lay in between. The CDR3 spans 13 residues. Germline CDR1 is SGDLS and CDR2 is YYNGEE. In DNA, the CDR3 is TGTGCCAGCAGCGAGACTACCATGGAGACCCAGTACTTC. It codes for CASSETTMETQYF.

The chain joins TRBV11-2 to TRBJ1-1; D remains unclear. Trimming cost V 5 bases and J 2 bases, with 12 bases left between them. CDR3 length: 14 residues. Germline lookup yields CDR1 SGHAT and CDR2 FQNNGV. CDR3 sequence reads: CASSNRGRNTEAFF. CDR3 sequence (DNA): TGTGCCAGCAGCAACCGTGGCAGAAACACTGAAGCTTTCTTT.

This rearrangement joins TRBV5-1 to TRBJ2-5, with 7 bases lining up with TRBD1. This CDR3 comprises 14 residues. Germline CDR1 reads SGHRS; CDR2 reads YFSETQ. With 4 bases clipped from V and 5 bases from J, the junction kept 8 bases outside the gene matches. CDR3 in DNA: TGCGCCAGCAGCCAGGGGGAGATTGGGGAGACCCAGTACTTC. It codes for CASSQGEIGETQYF. Variable domain in full (rest from reference TRBV5-1 and TRBJ2-5): KAGVTQTPRYLIKTRGQQVTLSCSPISGHRSVSWYQQTPGQGLQFLFEYFSETQRNKGNFPGRFSGRQFSNSRSEMNVSTLELGDSALYLCASSQGEIGETQYFGPGTRLLVL.

The gene calls are TRBV5-5 and TRBJ2-2, with 9 bases identical to TRBD2. Looked up from germline, CDR1 is SGHKS and CDR2 is YYEKEE (reference sequence). V was pared by 0 bases and J by 8 bases, with 8 bases of the junction left unmatched. This CDR3 is 16 amino acids long. CDR3 loop: CASSLGGLAGTGELFF. The CDR3 DNA is TGTGCCAGCAGCTTGGGCGGCCTAGCGGGAACGGGGGAGCTGTTTTTT. Full variable domain (remainder filled in from reference TRBV5-5 and TRBJ2-2): DAGVTQSPTHLIKTRGQQVTLRCSPISGHKSVSWYQQVLGQGPQFIFQYYEKEERGRGNFPDRFSARQFPNYSSELNVNALLLGDSALYLCASSLGGLAGTGELFFGEGSRLTVL.

The chain has TRBV11-2 and TRBJ2-5; 14 positions agree with TRBD2. The germline V gene encodes CDR1 SGHAT and CDR2 FQNNGV. This CDR3 is 18 amino acids long. V lost 2 bases, J lost 0 bases, and 5 bases stayed unmatched. For the CDR3, the DNA is TGTGCCAGCAGCTTACCGACTAGCGGGGGGGTGTACCAAGAGACCCAGTACTTC. Residues: CASSLPTSGGVYQETQYF.

This chain uses TRBV9 with TRBJ1-2, with TRBD1 as a possible D gene (5 bases). The CDR3 covers 15 residues. Per germline, CDR1 SGDLS and CDR2 YYNGEE. V was shortened by 4 bases and J by 6 bases, with 19 bases between the two germline ends. CDR3 amino acids: CASSSRQLQGDGYTF. The DNA of the CDR3 is TGTGCCAGCAGCTCCCGACAGCTACAAGGGGATGGCTACACCTTC.

This clone has a handful of counts. V is TRBV7-3 and J is TRBJ2-2; the match to TRBD2 covers 12 bases. This CDR3 contains 16 residues. The V gene end was trimmed by 8 bases and the J gene end by 3 bases; junction bases not matched to a gene: 7. Germline V gene lookup returns CDR1 SGHTA and CDR2 FQGTGA. CDR3 protein: CASSLGTSGYTGELFF. The CDR3 nucleotides are TGTGCCAGCTCTCTGGGGACTAGCGGGTACACCGGGGAGCTGTTTTTT.

This clone was recorded once. This rearrangement joins TRBV10-3 to TRBJ2-5, with a tentative D call TRBD1 (5 bases). CDR1 is ENHRY and CDR2 is SYGVKD in the germline V gene. V was shortened by 0 bases and J by 3 bases, with 17 bases between the two germline ends. This CDR3 spans 17 amino acids. The CDR3 loop is CAISESVGPGQKETQYF. In DNA, the CDR3 is TGTGCCATCAGTGAGTCAGTGGGGCCGGGTCAGAAAGAGACCCAGTACTTC.

This chain uses TRBV18 with TRBJ2-7, with 10 bases lining up with TRBD1. Looked up from germline, CDR1 is KGHSH and CDR2 is LQKENI. Trimming cost V 7 bases and J 5 bases; bases outside gene matches: 11. The length of the CDR3 is 15 residues. This chain's CDR3 is CASCSPGTGVHEQYF. The CDR3 nucleotides read TGTGCCAGCTGCTCCCCCGGGACAGGGGTACACGAGCAGTACTTC.